Each of the 22 T cell receptor beta chains below was sequenced from the same sample in a study of B cell selection in AIRE deficiency. Regulatory T cells were sorted as CD4+CD25hiCD127low/negative. Assay: immunoSEQ multiplex PCR; the TCRdb copy retains only in-frame clones and omits some. The table has about 21,000 clones, approximately 94% seen once; the top ten hold roughly 2.1%. The specimen sequenced was Tregs sorted from PBMCs. These TCRs come from a human donor with AIRE deficiency.

The gene calls are TRBV2 and TRBJ2-1; 10 nucleotides line up with TRBD2. Trimming cost V 1 base and J 7 bases; bases outside gene matches: 4. This CDR3 is built from 15 residues. CDR1 and CDR2 from the germline V gene are SNHLY and FYNNEI. CDR3 loop: CASSEERTSGNEQFF. In nucleotides, the CDR3 is TGTGCCAGCAGTGAAGAAAGGACTAGCGGAAATGAGCAGTTCTTC.

The chain uses TRBV27 and TRBJ2-1, with D perhaps matching TRBD2 (7 bases). This CDR3 comprises 17 residues. V dropped 1 base and J dropped 1 base, with 14 bases sitting between them. The germline gives CDR1 MNHEY, CDR2 SMNVEV (reference sequence). The CDR3, as DNA: TGTGCCAGCAGTTTATATGGGGGGGCCCCTTCCTACAATGAGCAGTTCTTC. As protein: CASSLYGGAPSYNEQFF.

This rearrangement joins TRBV5-1 to TRBJ1-3; D gene unclear. Germline V lookup: CDR1 SGHRS, CDR2 YFSETQ. This CDR3 comprises 13 residues. V was clipped by 4 bases and J by 5 bases, with 10 bases between them. The CDR3 region has the DNA TGCGCCAGCAGCGGGGAAGGGAGAAACACCATATATTTT. Its protein product is CASSGEGRNTIYF.

This clone was counted once. J is TRBJ2-1 and V is TRBV27; TRBD2 matches 13 bases. Unmatched junction bases numbered 7, after V lost 9 bases and J lost 8 bases. CDR1 and CDR2 (germline): MNHEY, SMNVEV (reference sequence). This CDR3 comprises 14 residues. CDR3 nucleotides: TGTGCCAGTTCCGGGACTAGCGGGATTGATGAGCAGTTCTTC. It encodes CASSGTSGIDEQFF.

The chain combines TRBV30 with TRBJ2-2; D is undetermined. The V gene lost 2 bases and the J gene lost 6 bases, with 19 bases spanning the gap. CDR1 GTSNPN and CDR2 SVGIG come from the germline V gene (reference sequence). The CDR3 is made up of 16 amino acids. CDR3 sequence: CAWSRGTVFPSGELFF. The CDR3 DNA sequence: TGTGCCTGGAGTCGTGGCACGGTATTCCCATCCGGGGAGCTGTTTTTT.

The chain has TRBV6-5 and TRBJ1-6, with a tentative D call TRBD1 (5 bases). The germline V and J ends were trimmed by 0 bases and 10 bases, with 16 bases remaining between them. This CDR3 is 16 amino acids long. CDR1 and CDR2 (germline): MNHEY, SVGAGI. CDR3 nucleotides: TGTGCCAGCAGTTACTCGCTAGGGACGATGGGGTCACCCCTCCACTTT. It specifies CASSYSLGTMGSPLHF.

This clone was observed a handful of times. J is TRBJ1-1 and V is TRBV7-2; possibly TRBD1 for D (6 bases). V lost 5 bases and J 3 bases, leaving 16 bases between the germline ends. From germline, CDR1 is SGHTA and CDR2 FQGNSA. This CDR3 is 15 amino acids long. CDR3 coding DNA: TGTGCCAGCAGCGGGAGCAGGGGATCGCACACTGAAGCTTTCTTT. Protein: CASSGSRGSHTEAFF.

This clone was counted once. J is TRBJ2-6 and V is TRBV15; D gene uncertain. V shed 0 bases and J shed 2 bases, with 5 bases lying between them. In germline, CDR1 is LNHNV, CDR2 YYDKDF (reference sequence). The CDR3 is 15 amino acids. The CDR3 here is CATSREGAGANVLTF. The CDR3 DNA follows: TGTGCCACCAGCAGAGAGGGTGCTGGGGCCAACGTCCTGACTTTC. Based on the CDR3 plus reference TRBV15 and TRBJ2-6, the full variable domain is DAMVIQNPRYQVTQFGKPVTLSCSQTLNHNVMYWYQQKSSQAPKLLFHYYDKDFNNEADTPDNFQSRRPNTSFCFLDIRSPGLGDTAMYLCATSREGAGANVLTFGAGSRLTVL.

The chain joins TRBV7-5 to TRBJ1-6; the table gives TRBD1 as D, unverified against the DNA. TRBV7-5 is a listed pseudogene. CDR3 length: 17 amino acids. In DNA form, the CDR3 reads TGTGCCAGAAGCTTAGGGATTCTTCAGGGGGCCCAATCACCCCTCCACTTT. Translation: CARSLGILQGAQSPLHF.

The chain has TRBV28 and TRBJ2-1; D ambiguous. This CDR3 has 12 residues. The germline V and J ends were trimmed by 2 bases and 9 bases, with 8 bases remaining between them. Per the germline V gene, CDR1 is MDHEN and CDR2 is SYDVKM. CDR3 sequence (DNA): TGTGCCAGCAGTTTAGCGAGGAGTGAGCAGTTCTTC. This codes for CASSLARSEQFF.

The chain links TRBV5-6 to TRBJ2-3, with 13 bases lining up with TRBD2. The V gene's germline CDR1 is SGHDT and CDR2 YYEEEE. The CDR3 is 16 amino acids. The V segment lost 3 bases and the J segment 6 bases; nucleotides outside the gene matches: 7. CDR3 sequence (DNA): TGTGCCAGCAGCTCTTATGGACTAGCGGGAGCGGATACGCAGTATTTT. Translation: CASSSYGLAGADTQYF.

The chain links TRBV7-9 to TRBJ2-7; no reliable D call. Germline-derived CDR1 and CDR2 are SEHNR and FQNEAQ (reference sequence). Trimming left V 5 bases short and J 0 bases short, with 11 bases between. CDR3 length: 14 residues. The CDR3: CASSPLWSSYEQYF. The DNA of the CDR3 is TGTGCCAGCAGCCCACTTTGGAGCTCCTACGAGCAGTACTTC. Full variable domain (outside the CDR3, taken from reference TRBV7-9 and TRBJ2-7): DTGVSQNPRHKITKRGQNVTFRCDPISEHNRLYWYRQTLGQGPEFLTYFQNEAQLEKSRLLSDRFSAERPKGSFSTLEIQRTEQGDSAMYLCASSPLWSSYEQYFGPGTRLTVT.

The chain employs TRBV7-2 and TRBJ2-3, with D uncertain. The V end was cut by 7 bases, the J end by 6 bases, with 17 bases between. The CDR3 has 14 amino acids. CDR1 and CDR2 (germline): SGHTA, FQGNSA. The CDR3 is CASNPRTPTDTQYF. DNA for the CDR3: TGTGCCAGCAACCCGAGGACCCCTACCGATACGCAGTATTTT.

The CDR3 DNA reads TGTGCCAGCAGCCCGGGGGGGGACAAAAATGAAAAACTGTTTTTT. This codes for CASSPGGDKNEKLFF. This chain joins TRBV9 and TRBJ1-4; the D gene is possibly TRBD1 (6 bases). Germline V CDR1 and CDR2: SGDLS, YYNGEE. This CDR3 contains 15 residues. V was clipped by 4 bases and J by 5 bases, with 15 bases between them.

The rearrangement joins TRBV7-9 to TRBJ1-3, with 7 nucleotides matching TRBD1. Germline CDR1 reads SEHNR; CDR2 reads FQNEAQ (reference sequence). The CDR3 is 17 residues long. The V segment lost 3 bases and the J segment 3 bases; nucleotides outside the gene matches: 11. The CDR3 coding sequence is TGTGCCAGCAGCTTCTGGGACAGACTACTCATTGGAAACACCATATATTTT. This gives the protein CASSFWDRLLIGNTIYF. The whole variable domain, remainder taken from reference TRBV7-9 and TRBJ1-3, is DTGVSQNPRHKITKRGQNVTFRCDPISEHNRLYWYRQTLGQGPEFLTYFQNEAQLEKSRLLSDRFSAERPKGSFSTLEIQRTEQGDSAMYLCASSFWDRLLIGNTIYFGEGSWLTVV.

This CDR3 reads CASSSRSGAEQYF. The CDR3, as DNA: TGTGCCAGCTCATCCCGCTCGGGGGCCGAGCAGTACTTC. V gene TRBV18 combines with J gene TRBJ2-7; D is perhaps TRBD1 or TRBD2 (6 bases each). Trimming removed 5 bases from V and 6 bases from J, with 14 bases in between. Germline assignment: CDR1 KGHSH and CDR2 LQKENI. This CDR3 spans 13 amino acids.

The CDR3 reads CASSHRIEAFF. The CDR3 DNA reads TGTGCCAGCAGCCACAGGATTGAAGCTTTCTTT. V gene TRBV7-9 combines with J gene TRBJ1-1; a possible D gene is TRBD1 (5 bases). The germline gives CDR1 SEHNR, CDR2 FQNEAQ (reference sequence). CDR3 length: 11 residues. V lost 5 bases, J lost 7 bases, and 8 bases lay in between.

The V gene is TRBV28, the J gene TRBJ1-5; D is undetermined. CDR3 size: 13 residues. Germline assignment: CDR1 MDHEN and CDR2 SYDVKM. V lost 4 bases and J 0 bases, leaving 4 bases between the germline ends. The CDR3 loop reads CASSYYSNQPQHF. CDR3 nucleotide sequence: TGTGCCAGCAGTTATTATAGCAATCAGCCCCAGCATTTT.

The CDR3 here is CASSLAVRSGNEQFF. The CDR3 DNA follows: TGTGCCAGCAGCTTGGCCGTTAGGTCAGGCAATGAGCAGTTCTTC. The gene calls are TRBV5-4 and TRBJ2-1, with D uncertain. V gave up 0 bases and J gave up 6 bases, with 13 bases separating them. This CDR3 has 15 residues. Looked up from germline, CDR1 is SGHNT and CDR2 is YYREEE (reference sequence).

The gene calls are TRBV11-3 and TRBJ2-1, with a tentative D call TRBD2 (6 bases). The V and J ends lost 6 bases and 0 bases respectively, with 15 bases between them. CDR3 length: 16 amino acids. Germline V lookup: CDR1 SGHNT, CDR2 YENEEA. The chain's CDR3 is CASRFTSWSSYNEQFF. CDR3 DNA: TGTGCCAGCAGATTTACTAGCTGGAGCTCCTACAATGAGCAGTTCTTC.

The rearrangement uses TRBV18 and TRBJ1-6, with D perhaps matching TRBD1 (6 bases). Germline V CDR1 and CDR2: KGHSH, LQKENI. Trimming stripped 2 bases from V and 6 bases from J, with 11 bases between. CDR3 length: 15 amino acids. The CDR3: CASSPGGRSNSPLHF. CDR3 bases: TGTGCCAGCTCACCAGGGGGCAGGTCTAATTCACCCCTCCACTTT.

The chain is built from TRBV5-1 and TRBJ2-5, with D unclear. The CDR3 runs to 13 residues. V lost 4 bases and J 5 bases, leaving 12 bases between the germline ends. Germline values: CDR1 SGHRS, CDR2 YFSETQ. The CDR3 sequence: CASSPDPRETQYF. As DNA, the CDR3 is TGCGCCAGCAGCCCTGACCCTCGGGAGACCCAGTACTTC.